This T cell receptor (beta chain) appears in the sequencing data of a study of T-cell reconstitution after alpha-beta-depleted transplantation in children. Whole-study results and caveats: Surviving recipient cells, namely T cells and thymic progenitors, were the source of high day-60 TCRbeta diversity in some patients. Newly produced T cells mostly accounted for T-cell counts and diversity one year post-transplant. About two months after transplant, alpha-beta T cells reportedly came from several hundred expanded graft clones.

Unique molecular identifiers were built into the TCRbeta library. TCRdb re-analysed the PCR reads in MiXCR, keeping a single row per CDR3 protein. The sample contains about 19,000 distinct CDR3 sequences, about an eighth of which appear only once. Germline assignment: CDR1 SEHNR and CDR2 FQNEAQ (reference sequence). This CDR3 spans 13 amino acids. The germline V and J ends were trimmed by 1 base and 6 bases, with 6 bases remaining between them. This clonotype was seen many times. Antigen: not known. The sample was PBMCs, mostly from graft donor cells, taken 60 days after TCRalphabeta/CD19-depleted stem cell transplant. The origin of this receptor is a female patient between 2 and 10 years old who had a stem cell transplant for congenital amegakaryocytic thrombocytopenia, so the T cells may come from the graft donor. This chain links TRBV7-9 with TRBJ1-4; D is unclear. As DNA, the CDR3 is TGTGCCAGCAGCTTAGAGGTTCATGAAAAACTGTTTTTT. It codes for CASSLEVHEKLFF. Full variable domain (remainder filled in from reference TRBV7-9 and TRBJ1-4): DTGVSQNPRHKITKRGQNVTFRCDPISEHNRLYWYRQTLGQGPEFLTYFQNEAQLEKSRLLSDRFSAERPKGSFSTLEIQRTEQGDSAMYLCASSLEVHEKLFFGSGTQLSVL.